Below, 17 T cell receptor beta chains from the same sample are listed, as sequenced in a study of cytomegalovirus exposure and HLA in healthy donors. It was with 60 Vbeta and 13 Jbeta primers that the PCR ran. Here immunoSEQ multiplex PCR was the method, and the copy in TCRdb shows in-frame clones only, minus some. Here the sample spans 65,000 to 95,000 clones, roughly 79% being singletons. The sample taken for sequencing was PBMCs. Source of these receptors: a male donor in good health and CMV-seropositive.

The chain carries TRBV2 and TRBJ1-5; D is perhaps TRBD1 (6 bases). The V end was cut by 6 bases, the J end by 7 bases, with 22 bases between. The length of the CDR3 is 16 residues. In germline, CDR1 is SNHLY, CDR2 FYNNEI. The CDR3 loop is CASRKGSGQLSQPQHF. As DNA, the CDR3 is TGTGCCAGCAGGAAGGGGTCGGGACAACTAAGCCAGCCCCAGCATTTT.

This rearrangement joins TRBV27 to TRBJ1-3; possibly TRBD1 for D (5 bases). V was trimmed by 6 bases and J by 6 bases, leaving 15 bases between them. The CDR3 sequence is 14 residues long. Germline V CDR1 and CDR2: MNHEY, SMNVEV (reference sequence). CDR3 sequence: CASRRGGRENTIYF. In DNA, the CDR3 is TGTGCCAGCAGAAGGGGTGGTAGGGAAAACACCATATATTTT.

The CDR3, as DNA: TGTGCCAGCAGGAAGGACACCCCCTCCTACGAGCAGTACTTC. Protein sequence: CASRKDTPSYEQYF. This chain uses TRBV6-1 with TRBJ2-7; possibly TRBD1 for D (5 bases). V lost 6 bases to trimming and J lost 0 bases, with 12 bases between them. The CDR3 loop spans 14 amino acids. From germline, CDR1 is MNHNS and CDR2 SASEGT.

The chain employs TRBV5-6 and TRBJ2-1; TRBD2 matches at 9 bases. Trimming cost V 2 bases and J 7 bases; bases outside gene matches: 7. The CDR3 sequence is 15 residues long. Germline-derived CDR1 and CDR2 are SGHDT and YYEEEE. The DNA of the CDR3 is TGTGCCAGCAGCTTAAGTAGCGGGAGATATAATGAGCAGTTCTTC. This translates into CASSLSSGRYNEQFF.

The chain combines TRBV19 with TRBJ2-5, with 7 bases lining up with TRBD2. The DNA end is a closer match to TRBJ2-7, so the J assignment may be wrong. The germline gives CDR1 LNHDA, CDR2 SQIVND (reference sequence). The CDR3 totals 14 residues. CDR3 nucleotides: TGTGCCAGTAGTATTTGGGGGGGGGCCTACGAGCAGTACTTC. It is translated as CASSIWGGAYEQYF.

J is TRBJ1-1 and V is TRBV5-1; maybe TRBD1 (6 bases). The ends were cut back, 3 bases at V and 1 base at J, with 7 bases in the middle. In germline, CDR1 is SGHRS, CDR2 YFSETQ. This CDR3 contains 13 residues. Here the CDR3 reads CASSWTANTEAFF. The CDR3, as DNA: TGCGCCAGCAGCTGGACAGCGAACACTGAAGCTTTCTTT.

V and J are TRBV7-2 and TRBJ2-1; D is possibly TRBD1 (5 bases). This CDR3 has 16 residues. V lost 3 bases to trimming and J lost 6 bases, with 18 bases between them. Germline values: CDR1 SGHTA, CDR2 FQGNSA. The CDR3 coding sequence is TGTGCCAGCAGCTTCGCGGAGTTTTTAACAGGCAATGAGCAGTTCTTC. Its protein is CASSFAEFLTGNEQFF. Looking up the rest from reference TRBV7-2 and TRBJ2-1 gives the full variable domain: GAGVSQSPSNKVTEKGKDVELRCDPISGHTALYWYRQSLGQGLEFLIYFQGNSAPDKSGLPSDRFSAERTGGSVSTLTIQRTQQEDSAVYLCASSFAEFLTGNEQFFGPGTRLTVL.

The rearrangement links TRBV4-1 to TRBJ2-1, with 8 bases matching TRBD2. The CDR3 totals 17 residues. The germline V gene has CDR1 MGHRA and CDR2 YSYEKL. Germline trimming cut 3 bases from V and 0 bases from J; bases unmatched to any gene: 7. The CDR3 DNA follows: TGCGCCAGCAGCCAGCGAGCAGCGGGGGCCTCCTACAATGAGCAGTTCTTC. It is translated as CASSQRAAGASYNEQFF.

This clone showed up just a few times. The chain joins TRBV4-1 to TRBJ1-5, with D possibly matching TRBD1 (6 bases). V was trimmed by 4 bases and J by 5 bases, leaving 15 bases between them. The CDR3 contains 15 residues. Germline lookup yields CDR1 MGHRA and CDR2 YSYEKL. For the CDR3, the DNA is TGCGCCAGCAGCCCTCTCTCACAGGGCGATCAGCCCCAGCATTTT. Its protein product is CASSPLSQGDQPQHF.

The chain uses TRBV7-3 and TRBJ2-5; TRBD1 aligns across 10 bases. The V gene's germline CDR1 is SGHTA and CDR2 FQGTGA. The CDR3 sequence is 15 residues long. The ends lost 6 bases at V and 1 base at J; junction bases unmatched: 5. This CDR3 reads CASSAGTGAQETQYF. The DNA for the CDR3 is TGTGCCAGCAGTGCTGGGACAGGGGCCCAAGAGACCCAGTACTTC. The whole variable domain, filled in from reference TRBV7-3 and TRBJ2-5, reads GAGVSQTPSNKVTEKGKYVELRCDPISGHTALYWYRQSLGQGPEFLIYFQGTGAADDSGLPNDRFFAVRPEGSVSTLKIQRTERGDSAVYLCASSAGTGAQETQYFGPGTRLLVL.

This clone appeared a few times. The rearrangement uses TRBV7-9 and TRBJ2-3; no reliable D call. CDR1 is SEHNR, CDR2 FQNEAQ, per germline (reference sequence). The V and J ends lost 5 bases and 2 bases respectively, with 17 bases between them. This CDR3 has 16 residues. The CDR3 here is CASSPLETLPTDTQYF. The CDR3 nucleotides read TGTGCCAGCAGCCCCTTAGAGACACTCCCCACAGATACGCAGTATTTT. Based on the CDR3 plus reference TRBV7-9 and TRBJ2-3, the full variable domain is DTGVSQNPRHKITKRGQNVTFRCDPISEHNRLYWYRQTLGQGPEFLTYFQNEAQLEKSRLLSDRFSAERPKGSFSTLEIQRTEQGDSAMYLCASSPLETLPTDTQYFGPGTRLTVL.

The chain joins TRBV11-2 to TRBJ2-3; D is perhaps TRBD2 (6 bases). Germline V gene sequence: CDR1 SGHAT, CDR2 FQNNGV. Between the trimmed V and J ends, which lost 4 bases and 9 bases, there was a span of 17 bases. CDR3 size: 14 residues. The CDR3 DNA reads as TGTGCCAGCAGCTCAACCACCGGGACTGGAACGCAGTATTTT. Translation: CASSSTTGTGTQYF.

The rearrangement uses TRBV19 and TRBJ2-1, with 10 bases identical to TRBD2. This CDR3 has 15 residues. The germline V gene has CDR1 LNHDA and CDR2 SQIVND (reference sequence). V gave up 6 bases and J gave up 4 bases; unmatched junction bases: 6. The CDR3 DNA is TGTGCCAGTAGAATTATAGCGGGGGGATACAATGAGCAGTTCTTC. It is translated as CASRIIAGGYNEQFF.

V is TRBV6-1 and J is TRBJ2-5; TRBD2 matches 7 bases. The CDR3 has 14 residues. V lost 6 bases, J lost 4 bases, and 8 bases stayed unmatched. CDR1 is MNHNS and CDR2 is SASEGT in the germline V gene. CDR3 nucleotide sequence: TGTGCCAGCAGCCTCAGCGGGGCCTTAGAGACCCAGTACTTC. Amino acid sequence: CASSLSGALETQYF.

This chain joins TRBV9 and TRBJ2-7; 7 bases match TRBD1. Trimming at V came to 0 bases and at J to 5 bases, leaving 8 bases not matched to a gene. This CDR3 comprises 15 residues. Germline V gives CDR1 SGDLS, CDR2 YYNGEE. CDR3 sequence (DNA): TGTGCCAGCAGCGTAGAGGGCAGGGGGTTGGACGAGCAGTACTTC. Translation gives CASSVEGRGLDEQYF.

This clone was seen once. The chain employs TRBV7-9 and TRBJ1-2; weak D call: TRBD1 (5 bases). Deletions cut 6 bases from V and 5 bases from J, with 22 bases between. CDR1 SEHNR and CDR2 FQNEAQ come from the germline V gene (reference sequence). The CDR3 spans 16 residues. CDR3 nucleotides: TGTGCCAGCAGTTCAGCGGTCGCAGAGGGGACTTATGGCTACACCTTC. Its protein product is CASSSAVAEGTYGYTF.

The V and J genes are TRBV12-5 and TRBJ2-1; D gene unclear. The V and J ends lost 1 base and 8 bases respectively, with 12 bases between them. Per the germline V gene, CDR1 is LGHNT and CDR2 is FRNRAP. CDR3 length: 14 amino acids. CDR3 region: CASGLGVLRDEQFF. CDR3 nucleotide sequence: TGTGCTAGTGGTTTGGGCGTGCTTCGCGATGAGCAGTTCTTC. Variable domain in full (rest from reference TRBV12-5 and TRBJ2-1): DARVTQTPRHKVTEMGQEVTMRCQPILGHNTVFWYRQTMMQGLELLAYFRNRAPLDDSGMPKDRFSAEMPDATLATLKIQPSEPRDSAVYFCASGLGVLRDEQFFGPGTRLTVL.